The entry below gives a single TCR beta chain sequence along with its context. Its antigen is currently unknown. Other DNA sequences within the sample encode an identical CDR3. The data are from a study of shared clonotypes between healthy human individuals. Findings of the study overall: Generation probability values for non-shared clonotypes were lower than those for clonotypes shared by all four donors.

Template for every sorted-subset replicate PCR totaled approximately 200 ng DNA, 25,000 to 30,000 T cell genomes. TCRdb's table, derived via immunoSEQ multiplex PCR, lists solely in-frame clones and lacks some. Among roughly 2,000,000 clones, about 95% were seen once, and the ten largest hold less than 1.5%. Germline CDR1 and CDR2: MDHEN and SYDVKM. After removal of 6 bases from V and 4 bases from J, the junction contained 8 bases not matched to a gene. The CDR3 spans 14 residues. Terminally differentiated effector memory CD45RA+ cells were excluded by CCR7 positive selection of CD45RO-negative cells.

The receptor was derived from a man younger than 30 in good health. The specimen was naive CD8+ T cells sorted from blood. The chain links TRBV28 to TRBJ2-5; 7 nucleotides line up with TRBD1. Here the CDR3 reads CASRSTGAGETQYF. The DNA for the CDR3 is TGTGCCAGCAGGAGCACAGGGGCTGGAGAGACCCAGTACTTC.